This T cell receptor beta chain was found in a study of OX40 agonist ivuxolimab in advanced cancers. Broader study findings: Clonal expansion was seen in CD4+ and CD8+ blood T cells by week 6 at 0.1 to 3.0 mg/kg.

This clone was detected once. Its specificity is unknown. The germline V gene has CDR1 KGHSH and CDR2 LQKENI. The CDR3 is made up of 14 amino acids. V trimming: 5 bases; J trimming: 5 bases; junction bases outside the gene matches: 6. Enrollment shut out patients with autoimmune disease history or systemic immunosuppression. Blood draws occurred at baseline, cycle 4 day 1, and cycle 7 day 1. Produced via immunoSEQ multiplex PCR; TCRdb's table is partial and in-frame only. The table records 90,000 or so clones, 80% to 90% of them present only once. The V and J genes are TRBV18 and TRBJ2-1, with 7 bases lining up with TRBD1. The sequence came from an adult with an advanced solid tumor such as melanoma, head and neck, liver or kidney cancer. The input for sequencing was CD4+ or CD8+ T cells sorted from blood, taken in a trial of the OX40 agonist ivuxolimab. The CDR3 bases are TGTGCCAGCTCAACCAACCAGGGGGACAATGAGCAGTTCTTC. Its protein is CASSTNQGDNEQFF.